This TCR beta chain was found in a study of shared clonotypes between healthy human individuals. About the study: Sampling drew on donors who were a couple of women and three men aged 18 to 49. Study observations and caveats: Sequencing of the sorted subsets was shown by rarefaction to be incomplete despite large depth. Across subsets, estimated richness was generally greater for naive than for memory populations.

Repertoires were generated with immunoSEQ multiplex PCR, while TCRdb's copy carries only in-frame clones and drops some. The sample consists of about 1 million clones, 70% to 80% of them appearing once. About this clone itself: Its antigen is undetermined.

CD4+ cell separation produced CD45RA+ naive and CD45RA-negative memory subsets. The sequence derives from a man between 18 and 35 years old in good health. Input material: memory CD4+ T cells sorted from blood. Regarding subset: CD45RA-negative fraction.

DNA for the CDR3: TGTGCCAGCAGCTTAAATACAGGGTTGAGCAATCAGCCCCAGCATTTT. The encoded protein is CASSLNTGLSNQPQHF. The rearrangement uses TRBV7-6 and TRBJ1-5; D is possibly TRBD1 (6 bases). V gave up 2 bases and J gave up 1 base, with 12 bases separating them. Per germline, CDR1 SGHVS and CDR2 FNYEAQ. The CDR3 extends over 16 amino acids.